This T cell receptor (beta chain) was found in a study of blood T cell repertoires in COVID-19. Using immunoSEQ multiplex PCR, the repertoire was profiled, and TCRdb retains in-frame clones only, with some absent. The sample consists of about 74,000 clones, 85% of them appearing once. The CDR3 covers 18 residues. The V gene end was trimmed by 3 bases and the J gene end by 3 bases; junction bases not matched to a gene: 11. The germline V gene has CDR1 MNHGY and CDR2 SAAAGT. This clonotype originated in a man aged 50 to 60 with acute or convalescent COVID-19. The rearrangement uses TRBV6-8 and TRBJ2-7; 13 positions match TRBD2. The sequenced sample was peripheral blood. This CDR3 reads CASSYERTSGGQSYEQYF. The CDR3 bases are TGTGCCAGCAGTTATGAACGGACTAGCGGGGGACAAAGCTACGAGCAGTACTTC.